A few counts support the clone carrying this T cell receptor (beta chain). The antigen remains unidentified. The source of the sample is a study of shared clonotypes between healthy human individuals. Across the whole study: Each donor's CD8 memory used one plate, CD8 naive two, each CD4 subset three. Findings and limits, study-wide: Naive CD4 clonotypes were shared across a handful of donors at roughly 5%.

The CDR3 has 14 residues. The V gene's germline CDR1 is PRHDT and CDR2 FYEKMQ (reference sequence). V shed 5 bases, J shed 5 bases, and the junction held 5 bases outside the gene matches. The material for each subset, its genomic DNA, was split evenly across several immunoSEQ plates. TCRdb's copy holds only in-frame clones and misses some; the assay was immunoSEQ multiplex PCR. The sample includes about 1.1 million clones, roughly 80% of them seen just once. The TCR sequence derives from a young man in good health. Some clones in this sample may be carry-over from other donors' samples. Sequenced input: memory CD4+ T cells from PBMCs. The subset here: CD45RA-negative fraction. The chain is built from TRBV13 and TRBJ1-2; TRBD1 matches at 10 bases. CDR3 residues: CASSGGDRGYGYTF. As DNA, the CDR3 is TGTGCCAGCAGCGGGGGGGACAGGGGATATGGCTACACCTTC. Together with reference TRBV13 and TRBJ1-2, the CDR3 gives the full variable domain: AAGVIQSPRHLIKEKRETATLKCYPIPRHDTVYWYQQGPGQDPQFLISFYEKMQSDKGSIPDRFSAQQFSDYHSELNMSSLELGDSALYFCASSGGDRGYGYTFGSGTRLTVV.